The 32 T cell receptor beta chains below come from one sample, sequenced in a study of shared clonotypes between healthy human individuals. Sequenced by immunoSEQ multiplex PCR; TCRdb stores in-frame clones only, minus some. The sample gives 2 million to 2.5 million clones, approximately 95% of which show up once; under 0.45% is in the top ten. The sequencing input was naive CD4+ T cells from PBMCs. Subset of the sample: CD45RA+ positively selected. Receptors were obtained from a man aged 18 to 30 in good health. Some clones in this sample may be carry-over from other donors' samples.

The chain combines TRBV5-4 with TRBJ2-7, with 8 bases that match TRBD2. Germline trimming cut 7 bases from V and 7 bases from J; bases unmatched to any gene: 19. Germline assignment: CDR1 SGHNT and CDR2 YYREEE (reference sequence). This CDR3 has 16 residues. In nucleotides, the CDR3 is TGTGCCAGCCGACCTTTAGGCCCGGGAGGGCCTCAGGAGCAGTACTTC. It specifies CASRPLGPGGPQEQYF.

The chain combines TRBV28 with TRBJ1-5; possible D gene TRBD1, 6 bases. The CDR3 totals 15 residues. CDR1 MDHEN and CDR2 SYDVKM come from the germline V gene. The V end lost 7 bases, the J end lost 3 bases, and 16 bases lay between the germline ends. The CDR3 reads CASTPGGAPNQPQHF. CDR3 DNA: TGTGCCAGCACCCCGGGGGGGGCTCCCAATCAGCCCCAGCATTTT. Complete variable domain (other parts from reference TRBV28 and TRBJ1-5): DVKVTQSSRYLVKRTGEKVFLECVQDMDHENMFWYRQDPGLGLRLIYFSYDVKMKEKGDIPEGYSVSREKKERFSLILESASTNQTSMYLCASTPGGAPNQPQHFGDGTRLSIL.

The chain's CDR3 is CASSRGTGYGYTF. In nucleotides, the CDR3 is TGTGCCAGCAGCCGAGGGACCGGGTATGGCTACACCTTC. The chain links TRBV9 to TRBJ1-2; possibly TRBD1 for D (5 bases). CDR1 SGDLS and CDR2 YYNGEE come from the germline V gene. V dropped 4 bases and J dropped 5 bases, with 12 bases sitting between them. This CDR3 has 13 amino acids.

The gene calls are TRBV4-1 and TRBJ2-7; D unresolved. The CDR3 length is 14 residues. Germline-derived CDR1 and CDR2 are MGHRA and YSYEKL. V was pared by 3 bases and J by 4 bases, with 13 bases between. This chain's CDR3 is CASSQLGLAYEQYF. CDR3 DNA: TGCGCCAGCAGCCAGCTTGGCCTTGCGTACGAGCAGTACTTC.

The chain links TRBV6-1 to TRBJ1-2; no reliable D call. V lost 3 bases to trimming and J lost 4 bases, with 15 bases between them. This CDR3 has 15 residues. In germline, CDR1 is MNHNS, CDR2 SASEGT. The CDR3 protein is CASSDFAQVSYGYTF. Here the CDR3 DNA reads TGTGCCAGCAGTGATTTTGCCCAAGTATCCTATGGCTACACCTTC.

The chain's CDR3 is CASSLDLGHTEAFF. In DNA, the CDR3 is TGTGCCAGCAGTTTGGACCTGGGTCACACTGAAGCTTTCTTT. The rearrangement uses TRBV27 and TRBJ1-1; D is unresolved. V dropped 3 bases and J dropped 3 bases, with 11 bases sitting between them. CDR1 is MNHEY and CDR2 is SMNVEV in the germline V gene (reference sequence). The CDR3 is made up of 14 amino acids.

This chain uses TRBV5-4 with TRBJ1-2; TRBD1 aligns across 7 bases. CDR1 is SGHNT, CDR2 YYREEE, per germline (reference sequence). The junction had 13 bases not matched to a gene; V was cut back by 3 bases and J by 2 bases. The CDR3 is 17 residues long. In DNA form, the CDR3 reads TGTGCCAGCAGCTCCTCCGGGACAGCTCCAAGGAACTATGGCTACACCTTC. Translation gives CASSSSGTAPRNYGYTF.

This chain joins TRBV29-1 and TRBJ2-5; weak D call: TRBD1 (6 bases). Germline-derived CDR1 and CDR2 are SQVTM and ANQGSEA. V lost 7 bases and J 6 bases, leaving 15 bases between the germline ends. CDR3 size: 12 residues. The CDR3: CSALDRGQTQYF. The CDR3 DNA follows: TGCAGCGCCCTGGACAGAGGGCAGACCCAGTACTTC.

The CDR3 loop is CASKDPILGNTIYF. CDR3 nucleotide sequence: TGTGCCAGCAAAGACCCGATCCTGGGAAACACCATATATTTT. V gene TRBV28 combines with J gene TRBJ1-3; D gene unclear. The CDR3 has 14 amino acids. Germline values: CDR1 MDHEN, CDR2 SYDVKM. Trimming removed 7 bases at V and 4 bases at J, with 14 bases between.

This chain links TRBV18 with TRBJ1-2; 7 bases agree with TRBD1. The CDR3 runs 18 residues. Germline V gives CDR1 KGHSH, CDR2 LQKENI. The V and J ends lost 6 bases and 8 bases, in that order; junction bases with no gene match: 24. Here the CDR3 DNA reads TGTGCCAGCTCCCCAACCCGGGACAGTGGGCCCCCCGGCGGAGGCTACACCTTC. Translation: CASSPTRDSGPPGGGYTF.

V usage is TRBV4-1 and J usage is TRBJ2-2; perhaps TRBD1 as D (5 bases). CDR3 length equals 18 residues. CDR1 is MGHRA, CDR2 YSYEKL, per germline. Trimming took off 4 bases at V and 1 base at J, with 19 bases between the two ends. As DNA, the CDR3 is TGCGCCAGCAGCCTTGGACCTTCGACAGCGCTGAACACCGGGGAGCTGTTTTTT. Translating it yields CASSLGPSTALNTGELFF.

CDR3 coding DNA: TGTGCCTACCCGGGACTAGCGGGACGGAGGGAGAACACCGGGGAGCTGTTTTTT. It specifies CAYPGLAGRRENTGELFF. The rearrangement links TRBV27 to TRBJ2-2, with 13 nucleotides matching TRBD2. Germline V gene data show CDR1 as MNHEY and CDR2 as SMNVEV (reference sequence). V was clipped by 11 bases and J by 1 base; unmatched bases: 13. The CDR3 totals 18 residues.

This clone was observed a single time. The CDR3 region has the DNA TGTGCCAGCAAAACAGGCCTAGCGGGACTTAATGAGCAGTTCTTC. This codes for CASKTGLAGLNEQFF. The chain combines TRBV6-6 with TRBJ2-1, with 9 bases aligning to TRBD2. Unmatched junction bases numbered 11, after V lost 7 bases and J lost 7 bases. The V gene's germline CDR1 is MNHNY and CDR2 SVGAGI (reference sequence). This CDR3 comprises 15 residues.

This clone was seen more than once but under ten times. V gene TRBV6-6 combines with J gene TRBJ1-5, with D hard to call. Germline V gene sequence: CDR1 MNHNY, CDR2 SVGAGI (reference sequence). Trimming removed 2 bases at V and 4 bases at J, with 12 bases between. This CDR3 is built from 15 residues. The CDR3 DNA follows: TGTGCCAGCAGTTACGGGCATGTTGGAAATCAGCCCCAGCATTTT. Its protein product is CASSYGHVGNQPQHF.

The chain is built from TRBV6-5 and TRBJ1-2; TRBD1 aligns across 8 bases. The CDR3 spans 14 residues. Germline CDR1 is MNHEY and CDR2 is SVGAGI. V was clipped by 5 bases and J by 5 bases; unmatched bases: 7. The CDR3 here is CASSQPGQVYGYTF. CDR3 bases: TGTGCCAGCAGTCAACCGGGACAGGTATATGGCTACACCTTC.

The chain carries TRBV21-1 and TRBJ1-5; TRBD1 was called by the table and not checked on the DNA. TRBV21-1 is deemed a pseudogene. The CDR3 covers 14 residues. The DNA for the CDR3 is TGTGCCAGCAGCAGAGACAGGGGGAGTCAGCCCCAGCATTTT. This codes for CASSRDRGSQPQHF.

This chain joins TRBV4-2 and TRBJ1-5, with a tentative D call TRBD1 (6 bases). The CDR3 extends over 16 amino acids. Germline CDR1 LGHNA, CDR2 YNFKEQ. V was trimmed by 5 bases and J by 3 bases, leaving 17 bases between them. CDR3 protein: CASSDFSGADNQPQHF. The CDR3 DNA reads TGTGCCAGCAGCGACTTTTCAGGGGCGGACAATCAGCCCCAGCATTTT.

The genes are TRBV5-6 and TRBJ2-3; 12 bases match TRBD2. Trimming at V came to 0 bases and at J to 1 base, leaving 3 bases not matched to a gene. Per germline, CDR1 SGHDT and CDR2 YYEEEE. The CDR3 consists of 17 residues. In DNA, the CDR3 is TGTGCCAGCAGCTTGGAACTAGCGGGAGGAGGCACAGATACGCAGTATTTT. Its protein is CASSLELAGGGTDTQYF.

V gene TRBV19 combines with J gene TRBJ1-1; no definite D call. Germline CDR1 reads LNHDA; CDR2 reads SQIVND (reference sequence). This CDR3 has 12 residues. Trimming left V 3 bases short and J 2 bases short, with 4 bases between. The CDR3 here is CASSISNTEAFF. For the CDR3, the DNA is TGTGCCAGTAGTATTAGCAACACTGAAGCTTTCTTT.

This rearrangement joins TRBV28 to TRBJ1-1; D ambiguous. The CDR3 length is 14 residues. Per germline, CDR1 MDHEN and CDR2 SYDVKM. V lost 2 bases and J lost 3, with 10 bases in between. The CDR3, as DNA: TGTGCCAGCAGTTTACTCGGGGATTACACTGAAGCTTTCTTT. Translation gives CASSLLGDYTEAFF.

In the case of this clone: The junction and the germline gene differ at one end; a read error may be behind it. In the same sample, other DNA sequences code for this CDR3. This chain links TRBV7-9 with TRBJ2-7; 9 bases are a match to TRBD2. CDR3 length: 17 residues. CDR1 is SEHNR, CDR2 FQNEAQ, per germline (reference sequence). For the CDR3, the DNA is TGCGCCAGCAGCTTAGCTCTAGCGGGGCTCCCTTCCTACGAGCAGTACTTC. It encodes CASSLALAGLPSYEQYF. The full variable domain, with the rest looked up from reference TRBV7-9 and TRBJ2-7, is DTGVSQNPRHKITKRGQNVTFRCDPISEHNRLYWYRQTLGQGPEFLTYFQNEAQLEKSRLLSDRFSAERPKGSFSTLEIQRTEQGDSAMYLCASSLALAGLPSYEQYFGPGTRLTVT.

The V call is TRBV25-1, the J call TRBJ2-7; D is ambiguous. The CDR3 is made up of 13 amino acids. Germline assignment: CDR1 MGHDK and CDR2 SYGVNS. The V and J ends lost 1 base and 7 bases respectively, with 11 bases between them. The CDR3 reads CASSEFKEREQYF. The CDR3 DNA reads as TGTGCCAGCAGTGAATTTAAGGAGCGAGAGCAGTACTTC.

The chain has TRBV9 and TRBJ2-3, with 11 positions matching TRBD2. Trimming removed 5 bases from V and 6 bases from J; junction bases left unmatched: 5. Germline V gene sequence: CDR1 SGDLS, CDR2 YYNGEE. CDR3 length equals 14 residues. The CDR3 DNA is TGTGCCAGCAGTACTAGCGGGAGAGGCGATACGCAGTATTTT. Translation gives CASSTSGRGDTQYF.

The J gene is TRBJ2-7, the V gene TRBV7-8, with a tentative D call TRBD1 (6 bases). The length of the CDR3 is 14 residues. Germline V gives CDR1 SGHVS, CDR2 FQNEAQ. V shed 5 bases and J shed 0 bases, with 11 bases lying between them. CDR3 amino acids: CASSAPGHSYEQYF. DNA of the CDR3: TGTGCCAGCAGCGCACCGGGACACTCCTACGAGCAGTACTTC.

The chain links TRBV5-1 to TRBJ2-5; the match to TRBD1 covers 7 bases. Germline V gives CDR1 SGHRS, CDR2 YFSETQ. The CDR3 totals 17 residues. V lost 0 bases to trimming and J lost 5 bases; unmatched junction nucleotides: 13. The CDR3 coding sequence is TGCGCCAGCAGCTTGGCCGGGGACAGCCTCAAGACGGAGACCCAGTACTTC. It specifies CASSLAGDSLKTETQYF.

The chain couples TRBV5-1 to TRBJ2-3, with unresolved D. There are 16 residues in the CDR3. Trimming cost V 4 bases and J 3 bases, with 18 bases left between them. The V gene's germline CDR1 is SGHRS and CDR2 YFSETQ. The CDR3: CASSQWTWVGTDTQYF. Here the CDR3 DNA reads TGCGCCAGCAGCCAGTGGACGTGGGTCGGGACAGATACGCAGTATTTT.

J is TRBJ2-3 and V is TRBV29-1; no clear D. V lost 5 bases and J lost 9, with 9 bases in between. Germline loops: CDR1 SQVTM, CDR2 ANQGSEA. The CDR3 runs 10 residues. DNA of the CDR3: TGCAGCGTTATCGGCCCCACGCAGTATTTT. This sequence encodes CSVIGPTQYF.

This clone has a handful of counts. The V gene is TRBV29-1, the J gene TRBJ1-1; D unclear. The CDR3 runs to 14 residues. V lost 6 bases to trimming and J lost 0 bases, with 14 bases between them. CDR1 is SQVTM and CDR2 is ANQGSEA in the germline V gene. The CDR3 region has the DNA TGCAGCGTATTGAGCGTTCCTATGAACACTGAAGCTTTCTTT. Its translation: CSVLSVPMNTEAFF.

As DNA, the CDR3 is TGTGCCAGCAGCTTAATATCTTCAAGGACCACGGGCGAGCAGTACTTC. This gives the protein CASSLISSRTTGEQYF. V is TRBV7-2 and J is TRBJ2-7; D gene uncertain. The V end was cut by 2 bases, the J end by 6 bases, with 20 bases between. This CDR3 is built from 16 residues. CDR1 and CDR2 (germline): SGHTA, FQGNSA. Together with reference TRBV7-2 and TRBJ2-7, the CDR3 gives the full variable domain: GAGVSQSPSNKVTEKGKDVELRCDPISGHTALYWYRQSLGQGLEFLIYFQGNSAPDKSGLPSDRFSAERTGGSVSTLTIQRTQQEDSAVYLCASSLISSRTTGEQYFGPGTRLTVT.

The rearrangement uses TRBV5-4 and TRBJ2-3; the D is unclear. Between the trimmed V and J ends, which lost 4 bases and 1 base, there was a span of 10 bases. The germline V gene has CDR1 SGHNT and CDR2 YYREEE (reference sequence). This CDR3 region has 14 residues. The CDR3 spells CASSPPDRTDTQYF. The CDR3 region has the DNA TGTGCCAGCAGCCCCCCAGATCGCACAGATACGCAGTATTTT.

This rearrangement joins TRBV6-5 to TRBJ2-5; 8 bases are a match to TRBD2. The CDR3 length is 14 residues. Germline V gives CDR1 MNHEY, CDR2 SVGAGI. With 6 bases clipped from V and 6 bases from J, the junction kept 9 bases outside the gene matches. CDR3 region: CASSPGGERKTQYF. DNA of the CDR3: TGTGCCAGCAGCCCCGGGGGGGAAAGAAAGACCCAGTACTTC.

The J gene is TRBJ2-6, the V gene TRBV6-6; D is perhaps TRBD1 (6 bases). This CDR3 spans 16 amino acids. V lost 3 bases to trimming and J lost 3 bases, with 12 bases between them. Germline CDR1 and CDR2: MNHNY and SVGAGI (reference sequence). The CDR3 DNA reads as TGTGCCAGCAGTTATGTGGGGGCGGGTGGGGCCAACGTCCTGACTTTC. Its translation is CASSYVGAGGANVLTF.